One and the same sample provided the 27 T cell receptor beta chains below, sequenced in a study of cytomegalovirus exposure and HLA in healthy donors. The primer mix had 60 Vbeta and 13 Jbeta primers. The table came from immunoSEQ multiplex PCR; TCRdb's copy has only in-frame clones and leaves some out. The top ten clones hold approximately 2% of a sample with roughly 260,000 clones, roughly 81% of them seen once. The sequenced sample was PBMCs. These receptors all come from a woman aged 40 to 49 in good health and CMV-seropositive.

The genes are TRBV6-5 and TRBJ1-1; no firm D call. This CDR3 comprises 15 residues. Germline lookup yields CDR1 MNHEY and CDR2 SVGAGI. Between the trimmed V and J ends, which lost 0 bases and 4 bases, there was a span of 12 bases. As DNA, the CDR3 is TGTGCCAGCAGTTACTCGTTTGGGAGAATCACTGAAGCTTTCTTT. Translated: CASSYSFGRITEAFF.

The chain carries TRBV27 and TRBJ2-7, with 7 nucleotides matching TRBD1. This CDR3 contains 13 residues. The J segment lost 5 bases and the V segment lost 2 bases, leaving 3 bases of the junction unmatched. Per germline, CDR1 MNHEY and CDR2 SMNVEV (reference sequence). Written as DNA, the CDR3 is TGTGCCAGCAGTTTAGTCAGGGGGAACGAGCAGTACTTC. Protein product: CASSLVRGNEQYF.

This clone was found a few times. V and J are TRBV18 and TRBJ1-6; no clear D. The CDR3 is 15 residues long. Germline values: CDR1 KGHSH, CDR2 LQKENI. The V and J ends lost 8 bases and 0 bases respectively, with 11 bases between them. The CDR3 reads CASALVGSYNSPLHF. The CDR3 coding sequence is TGTGCCAGCGCCCTAGTGGGCTCCTATAATTCACCCCTCCACTTT.

This chain uses TRBV15 with TRBJ2-7; the match to TRBD2 covers 12 bases. Germline V gene lookup returns CDR1 LNHNV and CDR2 YYDKDF (reference sequence). The length of the CDR3 is 19 residues. V dropped 1 base and J dropped 6; count of bases not matched to a gene: 16. CDR3 sequence reads: CATSRGPSGRAQRVAEQYF. CDR3 DNA sequence: TGTGCCACCAGCAGAGGTCCTAGCGGGAGGGCTCAGCGGGTGGCCGAGCAGTACTTC.

The chain employs TRBV7-3 and TRBJ1-1, with 7 bases aligning to TRBD1. Trimming at V came to 2 bases and at J to 5 bases, leaving 2 bases not matched to a gene. The germline gives CDR1 SGHTA, CDR2 FQGTGA. The CDR3 is 13 amino acids. The CDR3 coding sequence is TGTGCCAGCAGCTTAGACAGGGTTACTGAAGCTTTCTTT. It specifies CASSLDRVTEAFF.

The chain joins TRBV6-5 to TRBJ2-7; 10 bases fit TRBD2. Per germline, CDR1 MNHEY and CDR2 SVGAGI. This CDR3 region has 15 residues. After removal of 6 bases from V and 1 base from J, the junction contained 6 bases not matched to a gene. The CDR3 loop reads CASRRRTSGSYEQYF. CDR3 in DNA: TGTGCCAGCAGAAGACGGACTAGCGGTTCCTACGAGCAGTACTTC.

The chain recombines TRBV9 with TRBJ2-3; perhaps TRBD1 as D (6 bases). Deletions cut 4 bases from V and 6 bases from J, with 18 bases between. The CDR3 spans 15 residues. The V gene's germline CDR1 is SGDLS and CDR2 YYNGEE. CDR3 in DNA: TGTGCCAGCAGCCCCTTAACAGGGATGGGGGATACGCAGTATTTT. It codes for CASSPLTGMGDTQYF.

The chain carries TRBV9 and TRBJ2-2; 10 positions agree with TRBD1. Germline V gene sequence: CDR1 SGDLS, CDR2 YYNGEE. With 6 bases clipped from V and 7 bases from J, the junction kept 9 bases outside the gene matches. The CDR3 loop spans 15 amino acids. The CDR3 sequence: CASNPGQGISGELFF. CDR3 bases: TGTGCCAGCAACCCGGGACAGGGGATTAGCGGGGAGCTGTTTTTT.

The rearrangement joins TRBV10-3 to TRBJ1-2; D uncertain. Germline-derived CDR1 and CDR2 are ENHRY and SYGVKD. V lost 2 bases and J lost 4, with 8 bases in between. This CDR3 comprises 13 residues. CDR3: CAISEGEIYGYTF. Written as DNA, the CDR3 is TGTGCCATCAGTGAGGGAGAGATCTATGGCTACACCTTC.

The chain links TRBV30 to TRBJ1-1; TRBD1 matches 8 bases. Germline loops: CDR1 GTSNPN, CDR2 SVGIG (reference sequence). The CDR3 sequence is 14 residues long. J gave up 1 base and V 5 bases, and 6 bases lay outside the gene matches. The CDR3 region is CAWASRGRNTEAFF. For the CDR3, the DNA is TGTGCCTGGGCCTCCAGGGGGCGGAACACTGAAGCTTTCTTT.

V is TRBV6-5 and J is TRBJ2-5; 7 bases match TRBD1. The CDR3 length is 15 residues. V lost 1 base, J lost 1 base, and 3 bases stayed unmatched. Germline CDR1 reads MNHEY; CDR2 reads SVGAGI. CDR3 nucleotide sequence: TGTGCCAGCAGTTACTTGGGACAGATCCAAGAGACCCAGTACTTC. This translates into CASSYLGQIQETQYF.

V is TRBV6-5 and J is TRBJ1-6, with a weak D call TRBD1 (6 bases). Trimming took off 10 bases at V and 6 bases at J, with 13 bases between the two ends. Per the germline V gene, CDR1 is MNHEY and CDR2 is SVGAGI. The CDR3 has 13 amino acids. CDR3 protein: CATRQVANSPLHF. CDR3 bases: TGTGCCACCCGACAGGTTGCTAATTCACCCCTCCACTTT.

The chain carries TRBV6-1 and TRBJ1-5, with D uncertain. The germline gives CDR1 MNHNS, CDR2 SASEGT. The CDR3 contains 16 residues. The V and J ends lost 2 bases and 0 bases respectively, with 11 bases between them. The CDR3 loop reads CASSEPRGNSNQPQHF. The CDR3 nucleotides are TGTGCCAGCAGTGAACCGCGGGGTAATAGCAATCAGCCCCAGCATTTT.

In the case of this clone: Other DNA sequences in the sample encode the same CDR3. V gene TRBV7-9 combines with J gene TRBJ2-7; TRBD1 matches 8 bases. CDR1 and CDR2 from the germline V gene are SEHNR and FQNEAQ (reference sequence). The CDR3 runs 14 residues. V dropped 2 bases and J dropped 0; count of bases not matched to a gene: 0. CDR3 coding DNA: TGTGCCAGCAGCTTAACAGGGGGCTCCTACGAGCAGTACTTC. It specifies CASSLTGGSYEQYF.

The genes are TRBV7-8 and TRBJ2-7; the D gene is possibly TRBD2 (5 bases). Germline CDR1 is SGHVS and CDR2 is FQNEAQ. The CDR3 has 13 residues. Trimming stripped 1 base from V and 2 bases from J, with 6 bases between. The CDR3 region has the DNA TGTGCCAGCAGCTTAGAGAGGGCCTACGAGCAGTACTTC. It yields the protein CASSLERAYEQYF.

The chain recombines TRBV11-2 with TRBJ2-7; 7 nucleotides match TRBD1. There are 11 residues in the CDR3. V lost 10 bases to trimming and J lost 1 base; unmatched junction nucleotides: 1. The germline V gene encodes CDR1 SGHAT and CDR2 FQNNGV. The CDR3 here is CATGGSYEQYF. CDR3 DNA: TGTGCCACAGGGGGTTCCTACGAGCAGTACTTC.

The J gene is TRBJ1-2, the V gene TRBV28, with 8 bases matching TRBD1. This CDR3 is built from 14 residues. CDR1 is MDHEN, CDR2 SYDVKM, per germline. V was pared by 5 bases and J by 6 bases, with 8 bases of the junction left unmatched. CDR3 nucleotide sequence: TGTGCCAGCAGTCCCGCGGACAGGGCCGATGGCTACACCTTC. Its translation is CASSPADRADGYTF.

The rearrangement joins TRBV10-3 to TRBJ2-3, with D tentatively TRBD2 (6 bases). Per the germline V gene, CDR1 is ENHRY and CDR2 is SYGVKD. Trimming cost V 7 bases and J 4 bases, with 18 bases left between them. The CDR3 contains 15 residues. CDR3 residues: CAITAGTSVADTQYF. CDR3 sequence (DNA): TGTGCCATCACGGCCGGGACTTCGGTGGCAGATACGCAGTATTTT.

The sample holds one count of this clone. This chain links TRBV29-1 with TRBJ2-2; D might be TRBD2 (6 bases). Between the trimmed V and J ends, which lost 7 bases and 0 bases, there was a span of 9 bases. This CDR3 comprises 13 residues. The germline V gene has CDR1 SQVTM and CDR2 ANQGSEA. CDR3 loop: CSAREANTGELFF. The CDR3 DNA is TGCAGCGCCAGGGAGGCGAACACCGGGGAGCTGTTTTTT.

The chain recombines TRBV29-1 with TRBJ2-1; TRBD2 aligns across 11 bases. With V trimmed by 3 bases and J by 5 bases, 15 bases remained unmatched. The CDR3 is 18 amino acids. Germline CDR1 is SQVTM and CDR2 is ANQGSEA. CDR3 sequence: CSVEELAGATEINNEQFF. The CDR3 coding sequence is TGCAGCGTTGAGGAACTAGCGGGAGCCACCGAAATAAACAATGAGCAGTTCTTC.

The CDR3 nucleotides are TGTGCCAGCAGCTCATATGGGGCTAACACTGAAGCTTTCTTT. Residues: CASSSYGANTEAFF. The chain couples TRBV7-2 to TRBJ1-1, with D possibly matching TRBD1 (5 bases). The CDR3 totals 14 residues. The V gene's germline CDR1 is SGHTA and CDR2 FQGNSA. V gave up 4 bases and J gave up 2 bases, with 11 bases separating them. Filled out from reference TRBV7-2 and TRBJ1-1, the complete variable domain reads GAGVSQSPSNKVTEKGKDVELRCDPISGHTALYWYRQSLGQGLEFLIYFQGNSAPDKSGLPSDRFSAERTGGSVSTLTIQRTQQEDSAVYLCASSSYGANTEAFFGQGTRLTVV.

This clone was detected only once. V gene TRBV13 combines with J gene TRBJ2-1, with a possible D match to TRBD2 (5 bases). Trimming pared 2 bases from V and 7 bases from J, leaving 18 bases between. The V gene's germline CDR1 is PRHDT and CDR2 FYEKMQ (reference sequence). The CDR3 covers 16 residues. The CDR3 coding sequence is TGTGCCAGCAGCTTATTGGGAGACCGAAATCGGAATGAGCAGTTCTTC. Residues: CASSLLGDRNRNEQFF.

This clone was observed a handful of times. The chain recombines TRBV28 with TRBJ1-2, with D possibly matching TRBD1 (6 bases). The CDR3 extends over 14 amino acids. Trimming cost V 6 bases and J 4 bases, with 15 bases left between them. The germline V gene encodes CDR1 MDHEN and CDR2 SYDVKM. The CDR3 nucleotides read TGTGCCAGCAGCCTTGGGGGGGCTGCCTATGGCTACACCTTC. Its translation is CASSLGGAAYGYTF.

The chain recombines TRBV28 with TRBJ2-1, with TRBD2 matching 7 bases. This CDR3 has 12 amino acids. V trimming: 2 bases; J trimming: 12 bases; junction bases outside the gene matches: 4. Per germline, CDR1 MDHEN and CDR2 SYDVKM. The CDR3: CASSLSGTRQFF. The CDR3, as DNA: TGTGCCAGCAGTTTAAGCGGGACCCGGCAGTTCTTC.

V usage is TRBV5-1 and J usage is TRBJ2-5; the match to TRBD2 covers 11 bases. The J call may be wrong; the DNA end is better matched by TRBJ2-7. The CDR3 is 15 residues long. Germline assignment: CDR1 SGHRS and CDR2 YFSETQ. CDR3 sequence (DNA): TGCGCCAGCAGCTTGGTGACTAGCGGGGTCTACGAGCAGTACTTC. It is translated as CASSLVTSGVYEQYF.

J is TRBJ2-1 and V is TRBV4-2; a possible D gene is TRBD2 (5 bases). CDR3 length: 15 residues. Trimming pared 0 bases from V and 4 bases from J, leaving 10 bases between. Germline assignment: CDR1 LGHNA and CDR2 YNFKEQ. For the CDR3, the DNA is TGTGCCAGCAGCCAAGATCTGCGGGTATACAATGAGCAGTTCTTC. It specifies CASSQDLRVYNEQFF.

The CDR3 bases are TGTGCCAGCAGCCCACATTCGGGAAATACTGCCGGGGAGCTGTTTTTT. The encoded protein is CASSPHSGNTAGELFF. The chain links TRBV7-2 to TRBJ2-2; perhaps TRBD2 as D (5 bases). The CDR3 totals 16 residues. The germline V gene encodes CDR1 SGHTA and CDR2 FQGNSA. Trimming left V 5 bases short and J 6 bases short, with 19 bases between.